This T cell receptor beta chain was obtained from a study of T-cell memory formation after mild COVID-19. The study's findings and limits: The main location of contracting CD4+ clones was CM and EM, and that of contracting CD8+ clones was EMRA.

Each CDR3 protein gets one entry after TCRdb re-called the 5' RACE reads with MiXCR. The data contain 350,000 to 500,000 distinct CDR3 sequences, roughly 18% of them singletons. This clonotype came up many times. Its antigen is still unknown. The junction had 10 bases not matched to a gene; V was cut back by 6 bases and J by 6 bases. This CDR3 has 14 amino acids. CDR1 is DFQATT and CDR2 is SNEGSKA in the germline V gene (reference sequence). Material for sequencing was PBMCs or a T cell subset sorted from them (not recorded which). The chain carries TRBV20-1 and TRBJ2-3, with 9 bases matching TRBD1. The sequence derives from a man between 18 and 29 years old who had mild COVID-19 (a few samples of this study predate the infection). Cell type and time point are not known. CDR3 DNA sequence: TGCAGTGCCGTCCCGGGACAGGGTTCGGATACGCAGTATTTT. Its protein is CSAVPGQGSDTQYF.